This TCR beta chain derives from a study of blood T cell repertoires in COVID-19. Study details: From the United States, Italy and Spain came samples of acute and convalescent COVID-19.

Original analysis: From reference gene primer amplification, estimates of nucleated cell counts were derived. Profiling relied on immunoSEQ multiplex PCR, and the TCRdb table lists in-frame clones only, not all of them. That table supplies the V and J calls and clone size; D and trimming were determined from the DNA. The table records 120,000 to 150,000 clones, around four fifths of them present only once. This TCR derives from a human donor in a cohort sampled during active COVID-19. The sequencing input was peripheral blood.

For the CDR3, the DNA is TGCGCCAGCAGCTTGGAGGCGGCGAGCTCCTACGAGCAGTACTTC. This gives the protein CASSLEAASSYEQYF. The rearrangement uses TRBV5-1 and TRBJ2-7; no reliable D call. The CDR3 is 15 amino acids. The germline V gene encodes CDR1 SGHRS and CDR2 YFSETQ. Trimming cost V 0 bases and J 0 bases, with 10 bases left between them. Full variable domain (remainder filled in from reference TRBV5-1 and TRBJ2-7): KAGVTQTPRYLIKTRGQQVTLSCSPISGHRSVSWYQQTPGQGLQFLFEYFSETQRNKGNFPGRFSGRQFSNSRSEMNVSTLELGDSALYLCASSLEAASSYEQYFGPGTRLTVT.